The present entry profiles one TCR beta chain with its context. Its specificity is not known. HTBI primers from iRepertoire and Arm-PCR of CDR3 regions yielded the TCR beta libraries. A single record per CDR3 protein comes from TCRdb applying MiXCR to the multiplex PCR reads. The sample has over 650,000 distinct CDR3 sequences; 30% are singletons. These data originate in a study of regulatory T cells in long-lasting Graves disease. The V end lost 11 bases, the J end lost 2 bases, and 15 bases lay between the germline ends. Looked up from germline, CDR1 is SEHNR and CDR2 is FQNEAQ (reference sequence). The CDR3 runs to 13 residues. Study-wide results and limits: Samples came from peripheral blood alone, without thyroid tissue. Gene preferences differed: TRBV28, TRBJ1-2, TRBJ2-5 in persistent cases.

As to time point: persistent/refractory GD, antithyroid drugs over 5 years with positive TRAb. The TCR library was made from RNA extracted from PBMCs. The patients were drawn from one endocrinology department in Xi'an, China. J is TRBJ2-5 and V is TRBV7-9; possible D gene TRBD1, 5 bases. This specimen consisted of peripheral blood mononuclear cells (PBMCs), obtained when the disease was refractory, from a patient treated with antithyroid drugs. The TCR was taken from a female donor with Graves disease. Written as DNA, the CDR3 is TGTGCCGGGTCGACAGTGATACAAGAGACCCAGTACTTC. It is translated as CAGSTVIQETQYF.